One and the same sample provided the 20 T cell receptor beta chains below, sequenced in a study of T cell changes during pregnancy in multiple sclerosis. Assay: immunoSEQ multiplex PCR; the TCRdb copy retains only in-frame clones and omits some. Of more than 9,500 clones listed, over 65% are singletons. The material was CD8+ T cells from peripheral blood mononuclear cells, obtained after pregnancy. Every receptor here comes from a female donor in good health, enrolled as a control in a pregnancy study.

The chain combines TRBV9 with TRBJ2-3, with TRBD2 identical over 12 bases. CDR1 is SGDLS and CDR2 is YYNGEE in the germline V gene. The CDR3 spans 16 residues. The J segment lost 4 bases and the V segment lost 4 bases, leaving 7 bases of the junction unmatched. This CDR3 reads CASSPRLAGVSDTQYF. The CDR3 nucleotides are TGTGCCAGCAGCCCCCGACTAGCGGGAGTCTCAGATACGCAGTATTTT.

This clone occurred once. This rearrangement joins TRBV6-5 to TRBJ1-2, with D unresolved. This CDR3 is 13 amino acids long. Germline CDR1 is MNHEY and CDR2 is SVGAGI. With 0 bases removed from V and 4 bases from J, the gap between germline ends came to 6 bases. CDR3 bases: TGTGCCAGCAGTTACTCGACTTTCTATGGCTACACCTTC. Its protein product is CASSYSTFYGYTF.

This rearrangement joins TRBV7-8 to TRBJ2-5; TRBD2 matches at 8 bases. The CDR3 length is 18 residues. CDR1 is SGHVS, CDR2 FQNEAQ, per germline. The trim removed 0 bases at V and 3 bases at J, leaving 12 bases unmatched. The CDR3: CASSLAPRGGQTKETQYF. For the CDR3, the DNA is TGTGCCAGCAGCTTAGCGCCCCGCGGGGGGCAAACAAAAGAGACCCAGTACTTC.

J is TRBJ1-1 and V is TRBV7-9, with D unresolved. The CDR3 covers 10 residues. The ends were cut back, 6 bases at V and 7 bases at J, with 6 bases in the middle. Germline CDR1 is SEHNR and CDR2 is FQNEAQ (reference sequence). Here the CDR3 DNA reads TGTGCCAGCAGTTATAGTGAAGCTTTCTTT. It is translated as CASSYSEAFF.

J is TRBJ2-7 and V is TRBV4-3; 9 bases are shared with TRBD2. Germline assignment: CDR1 LGHNA and CDR2 YSLEER. The CDR3 runs 14 residues. Trimming took 3 bases from V and 2 from J; bases not matched to a gene: 2. The CDR3 reads CASSQLAGPYEQYF. The CDR3, as DNA: TGCGCCAGCAGCCAGCTAGCGGGACCCTACGAGCAGTACTTC.

V and J are TRBV4-3 and TRBJ2-7, with 13 bases matching TRBD2. CDR3 length: 19 residues. Germline-derived CDR1 and CDR2 are LGHNA and YSLEER. Trimming at V came to 0 bases and at J to 4 bases, leaving 12 bases not matched to a gene. As DNA, the CDR3 is TGCGCCAGCAGCCAAGATCACCCCCGTCGGACTAGCGGGAGTTACGAGCAGTACTTC. It translates to CASSQDHPRRTSGSYEQYF.

This rearrangement joins TRBV4-1 to TRBJ2-7; 7 bases are shared with TRBD2. CDR3 size: 16 residues. Looked up from germline, CDR1 is MGHRA and CDR2 is YSYEKL. Trimming removed 1 base from V and 3 bases from J; junction bases left unmatched: 9. The CDR3 coding sequence is TGCGCCAGCAGCCAAGTTTGTAGCGGGCTAGTCTACGAGCAGTACTTC. Its translation: CASSQVCSGLVYEQYF.

The DNA of the CDR3 is TGTGCCAGCAGTTTTACAGGAGCCTATGGCTACACCTTC. Translated, it gives CASSFTGAYGYTF. The chain has TRBV6-5 and TRBJ1-2, with D possibly being TRBD1 (5 bases). The V gene's germline CDR1 is MNHEY and CDR2 SVGAGI. Trimming pared 4 bases from V and 4 bases from J, leaving 10 bases between. The length of the CDR3 is 13 residues.

The chain has TRBV19 and TRBJ2-3, with 7 bases identical to TRBD1. The V gene's germline CDR1 is LNHDA and CDR2 SQIVND (reference sequence). This CDR3 region has 14 residues. J lost 11 bases, V lost 2 bases, and 10 bases had no gene match. The CDR3 sequence: CASSISRGFAWQYF. DNA for the CDR3: TGTGCCAGTAGTATATCCAGGGGGTTTGCTTGGCAGTATTTT.

The V gene is TRBV7-9, the J gene TRBJ2-1, with D tentatively TRBD1 (6 bases). The CDR3 spans 13 residues. Germline V lookup: CDR1 SEHNR, CDR2 FQNEAQ (reference sequence). V was clipped by 6 bases and J by 6 bases, with 12 bases between them. CDR3 sequence (DNA): TGTGCCAGCAGTTACGGACAGATCAATGAGCAGTTCTTC. It codes for CASSYGQINEQFF. The full variable domain, completed using reference TRBV7-9 and TRBJ2-1, is DTGVSQNPRHKITKRGQNVTFRCDPISEHNRLYWYRQTLGQGPEFLTYFQNEAQLEKSRLLSDRFSAERPKGSFSTLEIQRTEQGDSAMYLCASSYGQINEQFFGPGTRLTVL.

CDR3 loop: CASSPDYPQYF. For the CDR3, the DNA is TGTGCCAGCAGTCCCGACTACCCCCAGTACTTC. This chain links TRBV6-4 with TRBJ2-5; D might be TRBD2 (5 bases). The CDR3 contains 11 residues. V was shortened by 5 bases and J by 9 bases, with 10 bases between the two germline ends. Germline V CDR1 and CDR2: MRHNA, SNTAGT.

In nucleotides, the CDR3 is TGCAGCGTTGAATTGTGGACTAGCCCTCCCTACGAGCAGTACTTC. Translation: CSVELWTSPPYEQYF. The chain links TRBV29-1 to TRBJ2-7; 8 nucleotides line up with TRBD2. The ends lost 2 bases at V and 2 bases at J; junction bases unmatched: 8. Germline lookup yields CDR1 SQVTM and CDR2 ANQGSEA. There are 15 residues in the CDR3.

The chain is built from TRBV2 and TRBJ2-7, with 10 bases aligning to TRBD2. The CDR3 is 13 amino acids. Looked up from germline, CDR1 is SNHLY and CDR2 is FYNNEI. V gave up 10 bases and J gave up 2 bases; unmatched junction bases: 5. The CDR3 reads CATGLAVTYEQYF. In nucleotides, the CDR3 is TGTGCCACCGGACTAGCGGTTACCTACGAGCAGTACTTC.

This chain connects TRBV19 to TRBJ1-1; D not resolved. V shed 5 bases and J shed 5 bases, with 9 bases lying between them. Germline-derived CDR1 and CDR2 are LNHDA and SQIVND (reference sequence). The CDR3 covers 12 residues. DNA for the CDR3: TGTGCCAGTAGTTTCGGGGAGACTGAAGCTTTCTTT. Its protein is CASSFGETEAFF.

V usage is TRBV6-1 and J usage is TRBJ2-5; 8 bases align to TRBD2. Trimming at V came to 4 bases and at J to 5 bases, leaving 9 bases not matched to a gene. This CDR3 has 15 residues. The germline V gene has CDR1 MNHNS and CDR2 SASEGT. CDR3 DNA sequence: TGTGCCAGCAGTGGCTTGGGCGGGGGGCAGGAGACCCAGTACTTC. The encoded protein is CASSGLGGGQETQYF.

The J gene is TRBJ2-7, the V gene TRBV5-5, with 8 positions matching TRBD1. V lost 4 bases and J lost 4; bases outside the gene matches: 10. This CDR3 is 15 amino acids long. The V gene's germline CDR1 is SGHKS and CDR2 YYEKEE (reference sequence). The CDR3 is CASSRSVTGEYEQYF. The CDR3 DNA sequence: TGTGCCAGCAGCCGGAGCGTGACAGGGGAATACGAGCAGTACTTC.

V gene TRBV4-3 combines with J gene TRBJ2-3; D ambiguous. Trimming cost V 0 bases and J 0 bases, with 19 bases left between them. The germline gives CDR1 LGHNA, CDR2 YSLEER. The CDR3 sequence is 19 residues long. The CDR3 protein is CASSQDGGGRASSTDTQYF. CDR3 DNA: TGCGCCAGCAGCCAAGATGGCGGCGGTCGAGCCTCTAGCACAGATACGCAGTATTTT.

The chain couples TRBV6-5 to TRBJ1-1, with D maybe TRBD1 (5 bases). CDR1 and CDR2 from the germline V gene are MNHEY and SVGAGI. The ends were cut back, 6 bases at V and 1 base at J, with 12 bases in the middle. The CDR3 runs 14 residues. CDR3 region: CASRPRVKNTEAFF. The CDR3 DNA reads TGTGCCAGCAGGCCCAGGGTAAAGAACACTGAAGCTTTCTTT.

This rearrangement joins TRBV4-3 to TRBJ2-7; 7 bases map to TRBD2. Trimming took 1 base from V and 1 from J; bases not matched to a gene: 7. Germline CDR1 reads LGHNA; CDR2 reads YSLEER. CDR3 length: 16 residues. This CDR3 is CASSQGDYSGSYEQYF. CDR3 bases: TGCGCCAGCAGCCAAGGGGACTACTCCGGATCCTACGAGCAGTACTTC.

The chain is built from TRBV7-8 and TRBJ1-5, with D tentatively TRBD1 (6 bases). Between the trimmed V and J ends, which lost 5 bases and 7 bases, there was a span of 12 bases. Germline V CDR1 and CDR2: SGHVS, FQNEAQ. This CDR3 spans 13 amino acids. The CDR3, as DNA: TGTGCCAGCAGCCACAGGGTTCGGCAGCCCCAGCATTTT. The encoded protein is CASSHRVRQPQHF.